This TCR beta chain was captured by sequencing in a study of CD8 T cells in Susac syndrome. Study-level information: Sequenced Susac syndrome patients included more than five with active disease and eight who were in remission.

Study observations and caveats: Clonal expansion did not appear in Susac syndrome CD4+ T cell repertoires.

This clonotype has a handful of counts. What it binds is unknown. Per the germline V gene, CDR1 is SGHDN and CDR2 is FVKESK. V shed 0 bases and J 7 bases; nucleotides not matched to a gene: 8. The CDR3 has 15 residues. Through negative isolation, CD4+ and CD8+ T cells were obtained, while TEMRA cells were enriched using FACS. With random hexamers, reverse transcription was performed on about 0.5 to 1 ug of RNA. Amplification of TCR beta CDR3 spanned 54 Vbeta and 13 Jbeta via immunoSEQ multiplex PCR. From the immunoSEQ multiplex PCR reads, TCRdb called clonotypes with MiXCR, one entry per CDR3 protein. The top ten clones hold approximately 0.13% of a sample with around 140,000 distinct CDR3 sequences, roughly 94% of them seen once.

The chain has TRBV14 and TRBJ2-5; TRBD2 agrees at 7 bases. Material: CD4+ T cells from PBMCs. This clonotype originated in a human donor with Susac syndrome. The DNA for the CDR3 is TGTGCCAGCAGCCAAGATAGCGGGCGGCGGGGGACCCAGTACTTC. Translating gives CASSQDSGRRGTQYF.